These 25 T cell receptor beta chains came from one sample sequenced in a study of cytomegalovirus exposure and HLA in healthy donors listed by TCRdb under 2017. The library relied on the immunoSEQ multiplex PCR assay. For the multiplex PCR, a mixture combining 60 forward primers for TCR Vbeta segments and 13 reverse primers for TCR Jbeta segments was used. TCRdb holds this immuneACCESS table with in-frame rearrangements only. Some clones are missing; in checked studies, unresolved V genes explain under half, and the rest has no known cause. Present in this sample are tens of thousands of clones, approximately 77% of which were seen just once. About 9.3% of the sample is in the top ten clones. Sequencing was done on a sample of PBMCs. Receptors were obtained from a human donor in good health.

The genes are TRBV7-2 and TRBJ1-3; 8 nucleotides align to TRBD1. The CDR3 is made up of 16 amino acids. The ends lost 5 bases at V and 4 bases at J; junction bases unmatched: 10. From germline, CDR1 is SGHTA and CDR2 FQGNSA. CDR3 in amino acids: CASSAQPQGAGNTIYF. For the CDR3, the DNA is TGTGCCAGCAGCGCCCAGCCCCAGGGGGCGGGAAACACCATATATTTT.

CDR3 bases: TGTGCCAGCTCACAGGACCGATTTCGGGATAACTATGGCTACACCTTC. Encoded protein: CASSQDRFRDNYGYTF. The chain joins TRBV18 to TRBJ1-2; no clear D gene. Trimming cost V 4 bases and J 1 base, with 16 bases left between them. The CDR3 totals 16 residues. Germline assignment: CDR1 KGHSH and CDR2 LQKENI. Full variable domain (rest looked up from reference TRBV18 and TRBJ1-2): NAGVMQNPRHLVRRRGQEARLRCSPMKGHSHVYWYRQLPEEGLKFMVYLQKENIIDESGMPKERFSAEFPKEGPSILRIQQVVRGDSAAYFCASSQDRFRDNYGYTFGSGTRLTVV.

The rearrangement uses TRBV5-1 and TRBJ2-1, with 9 bases aligning to TRBD2. The CDR3 totals 15 residues. After removal of 4 bases from V and 7 bases from J, the junction contained 9 bases not matched to a gene. Germline CDR1 reads SGHRS; CDR2 reads YFSETQ. The CDR3 spells CASSQTSGALNEQFF. CDR3 bases: TGCGCCAGCAGCCAGACTAGCGGCGCTCTTAATGAGCAGTTCTTC. Supplemented by reference TRBV5-1 and TRBJ2-1, the full variable domain reads KAGVTQTPRYLIKTRGQQVTLSCSPISGHRSVSWYQQTPGQGLQFLFEYFSETQRNKGNFPGRFSGRQFSNSRSEMNVSTLELGDSALYLCASSQTSGALNEQFFGPGTRLTVL.

The V call is TRBV7-9, the J call TRBJ2-7; 7 nucleotides match TRBD2. J was trimmed by 2 bases and V by 6 bases; bases with no gene match: 10. The germline V gene has CDR1 SEHNR and CDR2 FQNEAQ (reference sequence). This CDR3 is built from 15 residues. CDR3 sequence: CASSPPSGLTYEQYF. The CDR3 DNA is TGTGCCAGCAGTCCTCCTTCGGGACTAACCTACGAGCAGTACTTC.

The V call is TRBV6-5, the J call TRBJ2-5; D unclear. This CDR3 comprises 14 residues. The V gene's germline CDR1 is MNHEY and CDR2 SVGAGI. The ends were cut back, 2 bases at V and 4 bases at J, with 11 bases in the middle. Written as DNA, the CDR3 is TGTGCCAGCAGTTACCGAAGTAGGAGAGAGACCCAGTACTTC. It codes for CASSYRSRRETQYF.

This rearrangement joins TRBV2 to TRBJ2-5; TRBD1 matches at 8 bases. V was pared by 4 bases and J by 2 bases, with 3 bases of the junction left unmatched. The CDR3 runs to 14 residues. From germline, CDR1 is SNHLY and CDR2 FYNNEI. The CDR3 region has the DNA TGTGCCAGCAGTGCTGACAGGGGACAAGAGACCCAGTACTTC. Translation gives CASSADRGQETQYF.

In its sample, this clone was seen a few times. This rearrangement joins TRBV5-1 to TRBJ1-5; 9 bases agree with TRBD1. CDR3 size: 15 residues. The germline V gene has CDR1 SGHRS and CDR2 YFSETQ. J was trimmed by 0 bases and V by 3 bases; bases with no gene match: 1. CDR3 sequence (DNA): TGCGCCAGCAGCTGGACAGGGGATAGCAATCAGCCCCAGCATTTT. Its translation: CASSWTGDSNQPQHF.

The CDR3 DNA reads as TGTGCCAGCTCACCCCAATCAGGTCATCAAGAGACCCAGTACTTC. The encoded protein is CASSPQSGHQETQYF. The V and J genes are TRBV18 and TRBJ2-5, with D unclear. The CDR3 consists of 15 residues. The V end lost 3 bases, the J end lost 2 bases, and 13 bases lay between the germline ends. Looked up from germline, CDR1 is KGHSH and CDR2 is LQKENI.

The rearrangement links TRBV7-2 to TRBJ2-5; the D gene is possibly TRBD2 (5 bases). Deletions cut 2 bases from V and 0 bases from J, with 16 bases between. Looked up from germline, CDR1 is SGHTA and CDR2 is FQGNSA. CDR3 length: 17 residues. CDR3 residues: CASSLYPQPGYQETQYF. The CDR3 DNA sequence: TGTGCCAGCAGCTTATATCCCCAGCCGGGGTACCAAGAGACCCAGTACTTC.

The V gene is TRBV27, the J gene TRBJ1-5, with 10 bases identical to TRBD1. Germline V CDR1 and CDR2: MNHEY, SMNVEV (reference sequence). V trimming: 3 bases; J trimming: 5 bases; junction bases outside the gene matches: 4. The CDR3 runs to 15 residues. The CDR3 reads CASSFSDRGDQPQHF. The CDR3 bases are TGTGCCAGCAGTTTCTCGGACAGGGGGGATCAGCCCCAGCATTTT.

The chain employs TRBV7-8 and TRBJ1-4; 8 positions agree with TRBD1. The junction had 4 bases not matched to a gene; V was cut back by 5 bases and J by 8 bases. The CDR3 is 13 amino acids. Per germline, CDR1 SGHVS and CDR2 FQNEAQ. The DNA of the CDR3 is TGTGCCAGCAGCGTGGGACAGGTGGAAAAACTGTTTTTT. Its protein product is CASSVGQVEKLFF.

The genes are TRBV6-5 and TRBJ1-5, with 10 positions matching TRBD1. This CDR3 contains 13 residues. J was trimmed by 4 bases and V by 8 bases; bases with no gene match: 2. Germline CDR1 is MNHEY and CDR2 is SVGAGI. CDR3 bases: TGTGCCAGCCGGGACAGGGGAAATCAGCCCCAGCATTTT. Residues: CASRDRGNQPQHF.

V and J are TRBV5-1 and TRBJ1-4; tentative D call: TRBD1 (5 bases). Germline V gene sequence: CDR1 SGHRS, CDR2 YFSETQ. V was cut by 3 bases and J by 3 bases, with 12 bases left in between. This CDR3 has 15 residues. The CDR3 spells CASSSSGSANEKLFF. CDR3 in DNA: TGCGCCAGCAGCTCGTCAGGGTCGGCTAATGAAAAACTGTTTTTT. Variable domain in full (rest from reference TRBV5-1 and TRBJ1-4): KAGVTQTPRYLIKTRGQQVTLSCSPISGHRSVSWYQQTPGQGLQFLFEYFSETQRNKGNFPGRFSGRQFSNSRSEMNVSTLELGDSALYLCASSSSGSANEKLFFGSGTQLSVL.

The chain has TRBV30 and TRBJ2-2; tentatively, D is TRBD1 (6 bases). The germline V and J ends were trimmed by 0 bases and 2 bases, with 19 bases remaining between them. Germline V gene sequence: CDR1 GTSNPN, CDR2 SVGIG (reference sequence). The CDR3 runs to 18 residues. In DNA form, the CDR3 reads TGTGCCTGGAGTGTGCCCCTTGTCGGGACACCTAACACCGGGGAGCTGTTTTTT. It is translated as CAWSVPLVGTPNTGELFF. The whole variable domain, filled in from reference TRBV30 and TRBJ2-2, reads SQTIHQWPATLVQPVGSPLSLECTVEGTSNPNLYWYRQAAGRGLQLLFYSVGIGQISSEVPQNLSASRPQDRQFILSSKKLLLSDSGFYLCAWSVPLVGTPNTGELFFGEGSRLTVL.

The gene calls are TRBV9 and TRBJ1-1; D perhaps matches TRBD1 (5 bases). The CDR3 runs to 16 residues. Trimming removed 0 bases at V and 1 base at J, with 13 bases between. Per germline, CDR1 SGDLS and CDR2 YYNGEE. In DNA form, the CDR3 reads TGTGCCAGCAGCGTAGGGGCCGGGGGTCAGAACACTGAAGCTTTCTTT. It translates to CASSVGAGGQNTEAFF.

This clone has more than one count but fewer than ten. The chain carries TRBV6-1 and TRBJ2-3, with 7 bases identical to TRBD2. Germline V gives CDR1 MNHNS, CDR2 SASEGT. There are 13 residues in the CDR3. V lost 8 bases, J lost 6 bases, and 8 bases stayed unmatched. DNA of the CDR3: TGTGCCAGCCGGGGCAGCGGGGTGGATACGCAGTATTTT. This translates into CASRGSGVDTQYF.

The CDR3 DNA is TGCGCCAGCAGCCAAGATCCAGGGGGCGCAGGAATGAACACTGAAGCTTTCTTT. Its translation: CASSQDPGGAGMNTEAFF. V usage is TRBV4-3 and J usage is TRBJ1-1, with 8 bases aligning to TRBD1. V shed 0 bases and J 0 bases; nucleotides not matched to a gene: 9. Germline V gene sequence: CDR1 LGHNA, CDR2 YSLEER. CDR3 size: 18 residues.

The rearrangement links TRBV7-2 to TRBJ1-2; D is perhaps TRBD1 (6 bases). Germline CDR1 reads SGHTA; CDR2 reads FQGNSA. V was trimmed by 8 bases and J by 7 bases, leaving 20 bases between them. The CDR3 totals 14 residues. CDR3 loop: CASARGNQGFGYTF. The CDR3 coding sequence is TGTGCCAGCGCTAGGGGGAATCAAGGGTTTGGCTACACCTTC. Supplemented by reference TRBV7-2 and TRBJ1-2, the full variable domain reads GAGVSQSPSNKVTEKGKDVELRCDPISGHTALYWYRQSLGQGLEFLIYFQGNSAPDKSGLPSDRFSAERTGGSVSTLTIQRTQQEDSAVYLCASARGNQGFGYTFGSGTRLTVV.

This clone has more than one count but fewer than ten. The chain uses TRBV19 and TRBJ2-1, with 13 positions matching TRBD2. CDR1 LNHDA and CDR2 SQIVND come from the germline V gene (reference sequence). This CDR3 has 16 amino acids. With V trimmed by 5 bases and J by 5 bases, 6 bases remained unmatched. The CDR3 region is CASSPPGLAGNNEQFF. The CDR3 nucleotides are TGTGCCAGTAGTCCTCCGGGACTAGCGGGAAACAATGAGCAGTTCTTC.

This rearrangement joins TRBV7-8 to TRBJ2-1; D gene ambiguous. There are 13 residues in the CDR3. Per germline, CDR1 SGHVS and CDR2 FQNEAQ. Trimming pared 0 bases from V and 9 bases from J, leaving 9 bases between. CDR3 protein: CASSLALASEQFF. CDR3 in DNA: TGTGCCAGCAGCTTAGCCCTGGCCTCTGAGCAGTTCTTC.

The J gene is TRBJ2-2, the V gene TRBV9; a weak D match, TRBD1 (5 bases). Deletions cut 2 bases from V and 8 bases from J, with 19 bases between. This CDR3 is built from 16 residues. The germline V gene has CDR1 SGDLS and CDR2 YYNGEE. The CDR3 bases are TGTGCCAGCAGCGTTCCCTCGCCGGCAGGGCCAGGGGAGCTGTTTTTT. This codes for CASSVPSPAGPGELFF. The variable domain in full, with the rest retrieved from reference TRBV9 and TRBJ2-2, is DSGVTQTPKHLITATGQRVTLRCSPRSGDLSVYWYQQSLDQGLQFLIQYYNGEERAKGNILERFSAQQFPDLHSELNLSSLELGDSALYFCASSVPSPAGPGELFFGEGSRLTVL.

The gene calls are TRBV18 and TRBJ2-7, with 8 positions matching TRBD1. The J segment lost 6 bases and the V segment lost 0 bases, leaving 7 bases of the junction unmatched. This CDR3 has 15 amino acids. Germline V lookup: CDR1 KGHSH, CDR2 LQKENI. The CDR3 DNA reads as TGTGCCAGCTCACCACCCGCAGGGGGCATCGGCGAGCAGTACTTC. Residues: CASSPPAGGIGEQYF. Full variable domain (rest looked up from reference TRBV18 and TRBJ2-7): NAGVMQNPRHLVRRRGQEARLRCSPMKGHSHVYWYRQLPEEGLKFMVYLQKENIIDESGMPKERFSAEFPKEGPSILRIQQVVRGDSAAYFCASSPPAGGIGEQYFGPGTRLTVT.

Remarks on this clone: At one boundary the junction diverges from the germline segment, which might be a read error. The V call is TRBV7-2, the J call TRBJ1-6, with D perhaps TRBD1 (6 bases). Germline V gene sequence: CDR1 SGHTA, CDR2 FQGNSA. This CDR3 has 16 amino acids. The CDR3 bases are TGTGCCAGCAGTTTAGGGAGGGGGGGGATTAATTCACCCCTCCACTTT. Its protein product is CASSLGRGGINSPLHF.

The V gene is TRBV9, the J gene TRBJ2-7, with 8 bases lining up with TRBD2. Germline trimming cut 0 bases from V and 2 bases from J; bases unmatched to any gene: 4. This CDR3 has 15 amino acids. Germline V gene sequence: CDR1 SGDLS, CDR2 YYNGEE. The CDR3 bases are TGTGCCAGCAGCGTAGAGGCTAGCGGGCCCTACGAGCAGTACTTC. Amino acids: CASSVEASGPYEQYF.

This clone was observed a handful of times. The chain recombines TRBV5-1 with TRBJ1-1, with 8 bases fitting TRBD1. Germline trimming cut 4 bases from V and 8 bases from J; bases unmatched to any gene: 4. CDR1 SGHRS and CDR2 YFSETQ come from the germline V gene. The CDR3 spans 12 residues. The CDR3 coding sequence is TGCGCCAGCAGCCCCGGGACAGGAGAAGCTTTCTTT. Translation gives CASSPGTGEAFF.